This T cell receptor (beta chain) was captured in a study of spatial heterogeneity in lung cancer. The wider study: Detection of beta-chain sequences consistently exceeded that of alpha-chain sequences. Unique TCR and UMI combinations averaged more than ten appearances each in raw reads.

From germline, CDR1 is SGHVS and CDR2 FQNEAQ. The CDR3 has 14 amino acids. V was pared by 8 bases and J by 4 bases, with 15 bases between. TCRdb fed the 5' RACE reads into MiXCR, producing one record per CDR3 protein. The sample holds about 22,000 distinct CDR3 sequences, around 4.5% seen once. This clonotype occurred many times. The time point is: sample taken at primary tumor resection. The study sequenced unsorted whole RNA from tumor, nontumor lung or frozen PBMC. The chain uses TRBV7-8 and TRBJ1-5; maybe TRBD1 (6 bases). Sequencing was performed on PBMCs, taken at surgery. The sequence derives from a male donor with early-stage non-small cell lung cancer. CDR3: CASSGRGLNQPQHF. CDR3 nucleotides: TGTGCCAGCTCTGGCAGGGGCCTAAATCAGCCCCAGCATTTT.